Below, 27 T cell receptor beta chains from the same sample are listed, as sequenced in a study of blood T cell repertoires in COVID-19. The repertoire was sequenced with immunoSEQ multiplex PCR; TCRdb's copy has only in-frame clones and lacks some. Of about 200,000 clones in the sample, roughly three quarters were seen once. Sequencing was done on a sample of peripheral blood. The receptor set was obtained from a middle-aged woman with COVID-19, enrolled during active disease.

This sequence joins TRBV6-2 or TRBV6-3 and TRBJ2-5; D is ambiguous. This CDR3 spans 13 amino acids. V was clipped by 2 bases and J by 1 base, with 5 bases between them. Germline CDR1 MNHEY, CDR2 SVGEGT. CDR3 sequence (DNA): TGTGCCAGCAGTTACCGGGTCCAAGAGACCCAGTACTTC. Residues: CASSYRVQETQYF.

The V and J genes are TRBV4-3 and TRBJ2-5; D might be TRBD1 (6 bases). The length of the CDR3 is 15 residues. The ends were cut back, 4 bases at V and 2 bases at J, with 14 bases in the middle. Germline loops: CDR1 LGHNA, CDR2 YSLEER. The CDR3 region is CASSLRGRGQETQYF. CDR3 bases: TGCGCCAGCAGCCTCCGGGGCAGGGGACAAGAGACCCAGTACTTC.

The V and J genes are TRBV5-5 and TRBJ2-7; TRBD2 matches at 13 bases. This CDR3 is 17 amino acids long. V shed 1 base and J 3 bases; nucleotides not matched to a gene: 7. Per germline, CDR1 SGHKS and CDR2 YYEKEE (reference sequence). The CDR3 DNA reads TGTGCCAGCAGCTTGACTAGCGGGGGGGCCTGGGTCTACGAGCAGTACTTC. This translates into CASSLTSGGAWVYEQYF.

The chain has TRBV27 and TRBJ2-3; D is perhaps TRBD2 (5 bases). V shed 3 bases and J shed 6 bases, with 10 bases lying between them. The germline gives CDR1 MNHEY, CDR2 SMNVEV (reference sequence). CDR3 length equals 13 residues. The DNA of the CDR3 is TGTGCCAGCAGTTTCCTCGGACTTGATACGCAGTATTTT. This gives the protein CASSFLGLDTQYF.

This chain links TRBV3-1 (or the pseudogene TRBV3-2) with TRBJ2-3, with unresolved D. This CDR3 is 15 amino acids long. Germline loops: CDR1 LGHDT, CDR2 YNNKEL (reference sequence). Trimming stripped 0 bases from V and 4 bases from J, with 11 bases between. The DNA of the CDR3 is TGTGCCAGCAGCCAAGAAACAGAAATTTCAGATACGCAGTATTTT. It encodes CASSQETEISDTQYF.

The chain joins TRBV18 to TRBJ2-7; 10 nucleotides line up with TRBD2. Losses at the gene ends were 3 bases for V and 5 bases for J; bases not matched to a gene: 10. CDR1 KGHSH and CDR2 LQKENI come from the germline V gene. This CDR3 contains 16 residues. CDR3 in DNA: TGTGCCAGCTCACCGCTGAGTAGCGGGGGGCCCCACGAGCAGTACTTC. Its translation: CASSPLSSGGPHEQYF.

V and J are TRBV29-1 and TRBJ2-2; 10 bases match TRBD1. The CDR3 totals 14 residues. The germline V gene has CDR1 SQVTM and CDR2 ANQGSEA. Trimming removed 4 bases from V and 5 bases from J; junction bases left unmatched: 4. The CDR3 region has the DNA TGCAGCGTTGTCGGGACAGGGGTGACCGGGGAGCTGTTTTTT. Translated: CSVVGTGVTGELFF.

This chain links TRBV2 with TRBJ2-7; D unclear. The germline V and J ends were trimmed by 3 bases and 2 bases, with 8 bases remaining between them. The length of the CDR3 is 13 residues. The V gene's germline CDR1 is SNHLY and CDR2 FYNNEI. CDR3 region: CASSERATYEQYF. The CDR3 nucleotides read TGTGCCAGCAGTGAGCGTGCGACCTACGAGCAGTACTTC.

As to this clone: Other DNA sequences in the sample encode the same CDR3. This sequence joins TRBV7-2 and TRBJ2-1; 12 bases agree with TRBD2. The V segment lost 4 bases and the J segment 4 bases; nucleotides outside the gene matches: 5. This CDR3 is 16 amino acids long. The germline gives CDR1 SGHTA, CDR2 FQGNSA. Here the CDR3 reads CASSSSGLAGYNEQFF. CDR3 in DNA: TGTGCCAGCAGCTCCTCTGGACTAGCGGGGTACAATGAGCAGTTCTTC.

The rearrangement links TRBV18 to TRBJ2-1; D unclear. Germline V gene data show CDR1 as KGHSH and CDR2 as LQKENI. This CDR3 is built from 13 residues. Trimming removed 4 bases from V and 7 bases from J, with 11 bases in between. The CDR3 loop is CASSQSERNEQFF. The CDR3 DNA sequence: TGTGCCAGCTCACAGAGCGAAAGGAATGAGCAGTTCTTC.

This chain links TRBV11-1 with TRBJ2-1, with 7 bases lining up with TRBD1. V gave up 5 bases and J gave up 9 bases; unmatched junction bases: 4. Germline-derived CDR1 and CDR2 are SGHAT and FQDESV (reference sequence). CDR3 length: 12 residues. The CDR3 loop reads CASSVTGVEQFF. Written as DNA, the CDR3 is TGTGCCAGCAGCGTAACAGGGGTTGAGCAGTTCTTC.

The table lists this clone with a few counts. The chain uses TRBV4-2 and TRBJ2-4; TRBD1 agrees at 8 bases. This CDR3 comprises 14 residues. V gave up 4 bases and J gave up 6 bases; unmatched junction bases: 5. Per the germline V gene, CDR1 is LGHNA and CDR2 is YNFKEQ. The CDR3 DNA reads TGTGCCAGCAGCCCCGACAGGGGCTCAAACATTCAGTACTTC. Encoded protein: CASSPDRGSNIQYF.

The chain uses TRBV7-2 and TRBJ2-1; 9 bases align to TRBD2. With 1 base clipped from V and 7 bases from J, the junction kept 5 bases outside the gene matches. This CDR3 spans 15 amino acids. Germline CDR1 is SGHTA and CDR2 is FQGNSA. Here the CDR3 DNA reads TGTGCCAGCAGCTTAGGGGGACTAGCTCGGAATGAGCAGTTCTTC. It codes for CASSLGGLARNEQFF.

The V and J genes are TRBV6-5 and TRBJ1-1, with 7 nucleotides matching TRBD1. The CDR3 is made up of 10 amino acids. V lost 9 bases to trimming and J lost 12 bases; unmatched junction nucleotides: 7. The germline CDR1 and CDR2 sequences are MNHEY and SVGAGI. The CDR3 DNA reads TGTGCCAGTAGGACAGGACACTCTTTCTTT. Amino acid sequence: CASRTGHSFF.

The table lists this clone with a few counts. The genes are TRBV6-2 or TRBV6-3 and TRBJ1-5, with 7 nucleotides matching TRBD1. This CDR3 is 14 amino acids long. Germline values: CDR1 MNHEY, CDR2 SVGEGT. J lost 4 bases, V lost 6 bases, and 6 bases had no gene match. CDR3 bases: TGTGCCAGCAGCCCTGGGACAGCAAATCAGCCCCAGCATTTT. Amino acids: CASSPGTANQPQHF.

The J gene is TRBJ1-2, the V gene TRBV5-5; 7 nucleotides agree with TRBD1. J lost 3 bases, V lost 4 bases, and 6 bases had no gene match. CDR3 length: 14 residues. Germline V CDR1 and CDR2: SGHKS, YYEKEE (reference sequence). CDR3 bases: TGTGCCAGCAGCCCGGACAGGCCCTACTATGGCTACACCTTC. Protein sequence: CASSPDRPYYGYTF.

J is TRBJ2-5 and V is TRBV30; a weak D match, TRBD1 (5 bases). The CDR3 length is 12 residues. CDR1 is GTSNPN and CDR2 is SVGIG in the germline V gene (reference sequence). V was cut by 3 bases and J by 2 bases, with 7 bases left in between. CDR3 sequence reads: CAWSGQQETQYF. The CDR3 DNA reads as TGTGCCTGGAGCGGACAACAAGAGACCCAGTACTTC.

This chain uses TRBV7-8 with TRBJ1-6, with D tentatively TRBD1 (5 bases). Trimming cost V 5 bases and J 7 bases, with 15 bases left between them. The germline gives CDR1 SGHVS, CDR2 FQNEAQ. The CDR3 is 15 amino acids. CDR3 amino acids: CASSPPGGRNSPLHF. The CDR3 DNA follows: TGTGCCAGCAGCCCTCCCGGGGGGAGGAATTCACCCCTCCACTTT. The variable domain in full, with the rest retrieved from reference TRBV7-8 and TRBJ1-6, is GAGVSQSPRYKVAKRGQDVALRCDPISGHVSLFWYQQALGQGPEFLTYFQNEAQLDKSGLPSDRFFAERPEGSVSTLKIQRTQQEDSAVYLCASSPPGGRNSPLHFGNGTRLTVT.

The rearrangement uses TRBV6-1 and TRBJ1-3; TRBD1 matches at 7 bases. CDR3 size: 15 residues. CDR1 and CDR2 (germline): MNHNS, SASEGT. The junction had 5 bases not matched to a gene; V was cut back by 0 bases and J by 6 bases. Here the CDR3 DNA reads TGTGCCAGCAGTGAAGCAGGGACAGAATTAAACACCATATATTTT. This encodes CASSEAGTELNTIYF.

The V call is TRBV7-9, the J call TRBJ2-7; 8 bases align to TRBD1. Trimming removed 5 bases from V and 0 bases from J; junction bases left unmatched: 6. The CDR3 consists of 15 residues. The germline V gene encodes CDR1 SEHNR and CDR2 FQNEAQ (reference sequence). CDR3 sequence: CASSANRGASYEQYF. Written as DNA, the CDR3 is TGTGCCAGCAGCGCAAACAGGGGGGCCTCCTACGAGCAGTACTTC.

This rearrangement joins TRBV9 to TRBJ2-7; 9 nucleotides agree with TRBD1. Germline V gene lookup returns CDR1 SGDLS and CDR2 YYNGEE. V shed 4 bases, J shed 5 bases, and the junction held 13 bases outside the gene matches. CDR3 length: 16 residues. Written as DNA, the CDR3 is TGTGCCAGCAGCCCTCAACCCCGGGACAGGGCCGACGAGCAGTACTTC. Its translation is CASSPQPRDRADEQYF.

This chain joins TRBV10-3 and TRBJ1-4; 9 bases match TRBD1. Germline CDR1 ENHRY, CDR2 SYGVKD. The V and J ends lost 6 bases and 7 bases, in that order; junction bases with no gene match: 12. The CDR3 runs 16 residues. For the CDR3, the DNA is TGTGCCATCAGGGCCGGGACAGGGATAGGGGGTGAAAAACTGTTTTTT. Translation gives CAIRAGTGIGGEKLFF.

The J gene is TRBJ1-2, the V gene TRBV6-6; 7 nucleotides match TRBD1. V was clipped by 0 bases and J by 7 bases; unmatched bases: 8. Looked up from germline, CDR1 is MNHNY and CDR2 is SVGAGI (reference sequence). The CDR3 has 15 residues. In DNA, the CDR3 is TGTGCCAGCAGTTACTCGAAAGGGGGCTACGGTGGCTACACCTTC. It codes for CASSYSKGGYGGYTF.

The chain recombines TRBV24-1 with TRBJ2-5; D possibly corresponds to TRBD2 (5 bases). The CDR3 totals 14 residues. Germline lookup yields CDR1 KGHDR and CDR2 SFDVKD. V was cut by 3 bases and J by 7 bases, with 14 bases left in between. For the CDR3, the DNA is TGTGCCACCAGTGATGACACCTATCGGGGGACCCAGTACTTC. Amino acids: CATSDDTYRGTQYF.

The chain has TRBV15 and TRBJ2-3; D gene uncertain. This CDR3 region has 12 residues. Per germline, CDR1 LNHNV and CDR2 YYDKDF (reference sequence). V was clipped by 5 bases and J by 2 bases, with 5 bases between them. CDR3 DNA sequence: TGTGCCACCAGCCGCGACACAGATACGCAGTATTTT. Its protein product is CATSRDTDTQYF. The full variable domain, with the rest looked up from reference TRBV15 and TRBJ2-3, is DAMVIQNPRYQVTQFGKPVTLSCSQTLNHNVMYWYQQKSSQAPKLLFHYYDKDFNNEADTPDNFQSRRPNTSFCFLDIRSPGLGDTAMYLCATSRDTDTQYFGPGTRLTVL.

This chain connects TRBV9 to TRBJ2-7, with 7 bases fitting TRBD1. V gave up 4 bases and J gave up 3 bases; unmatched junction bases: 7. This CDR3 spans 14 amino acids. From germline, CDR1 is SGDLS and CDR2 YYNGEE. As DNA, the CDR3 is TGTGCCAGCAGCCCGGGACAGAGTTACTACGAGCAGTACTTC. Amino acid sequence: CASSPGQSYYEQYF.

The V call is TRBV7-9, the J call TRBJ1-6, with 7 bases lining up with TRBD1. Per the germline V gene, CDR1 is SEHNR and CDR2 is FQNEAQ (reference sequence). V dropped 5 bases and J dropped 9; count of bases not matched to a gene: 10. CDR3 length: 15 residues. The CDR3 here is CASSPAGQAGSPLHF. DNA for the CDR3: TGTGCCAGCAGCCCGGCAGGACAGGCAGGTTCACCCCTCCACTTT.